This T cell receptor beta chain originates from a study of T cell responses to AZD1222 COVID-19 vaccine. As for the study in general: Second-dose groups at about 4 or about 12 weeks were pooled.

This CDR3 is built from 19 residues. Germline V lookup: CDR1 SGHVS, CDR2 FQNEAQ. V was cut by 1 base and J by 7 bases, with 28 bases left in between. General observations from the study: No day 14 peak samples; only post-peak repertoires were characterized. Donors, mostly white British, included more females; clonal diversity was possibly underestimated.

Concerning this clone: The antigen is not known.

Method: immunoSEQ multiplex PCR; TCRdb's copy keeps in-frame clones and lacks some. Here the sample spans approximately 140,000 clones, 75% to 95% being singletons. The rearrangement uses TRBV7-8 and TRBJ1-2; the D gene is possibly TRBD1 (6 bases). The source is an adult in good health. This specimen was peripheral blood, taken on day 0 of AZD1222 vaccination. The DNA for the CDR3 is TGTGCCAGCAGCTTAGGGTACCGGGGCGGGGGACACAAGTTTTCTGGCTACACCTTC. This sequence encodes CASSLGYRGGGHKFSGYTF.